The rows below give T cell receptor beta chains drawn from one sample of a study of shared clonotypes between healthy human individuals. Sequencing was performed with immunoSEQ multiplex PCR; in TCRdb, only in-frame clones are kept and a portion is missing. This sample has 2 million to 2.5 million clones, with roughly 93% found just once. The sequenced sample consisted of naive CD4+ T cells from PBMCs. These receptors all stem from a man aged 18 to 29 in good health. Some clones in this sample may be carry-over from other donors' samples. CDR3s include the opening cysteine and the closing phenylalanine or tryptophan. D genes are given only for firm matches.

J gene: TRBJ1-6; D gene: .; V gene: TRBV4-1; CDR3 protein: CASSQDPQRRNNSPLHF; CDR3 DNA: TGCGCCAGCAGCCAAGATCCACAGCGGCGGAATAATTCACCCCTCCACTTT
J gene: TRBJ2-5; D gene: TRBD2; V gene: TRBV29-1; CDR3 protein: CSVELGLAGVQETQYF; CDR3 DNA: TGCAGCGTCGAATTAGGACTAGCGGGAGTTCAAGAGACCCAGTACTTC
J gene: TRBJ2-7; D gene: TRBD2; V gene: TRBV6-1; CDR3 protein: CASSASGAYEQYF; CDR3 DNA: TGTGCCAGCAGTGCCAGCGGGGCCTACGAGCAGTACTTC
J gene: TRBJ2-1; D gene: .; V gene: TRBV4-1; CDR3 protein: CASSQGLNNEQFF; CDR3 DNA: TGCGCCAGCAGCCAAGGACTCAACAATGAGCAGTTCTTC
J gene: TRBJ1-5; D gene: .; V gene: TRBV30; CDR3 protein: CAWSVGLYSNQPQHF; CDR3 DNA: TGTGCCTGGAGTGTAGGACTGTATAGCAATCAGCCCCAGCATTTT
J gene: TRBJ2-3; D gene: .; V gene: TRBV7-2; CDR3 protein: CASSRDGRTDTQYF; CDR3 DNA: TGTGCCAGCAGTCGGGACGGACGCACAGATACGCAGTATTTT
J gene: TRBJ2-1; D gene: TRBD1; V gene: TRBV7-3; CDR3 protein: CASSLRQGDYNEQFF; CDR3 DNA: TGTGCCAGCAGCTTAAGGCAGGGGGATTACAATGAGCAGTTCTTC
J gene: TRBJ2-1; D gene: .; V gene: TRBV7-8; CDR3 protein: CASSRYNTANEQFF; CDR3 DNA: TGTGCCAGCAGCCGTTATAATACGGCCAATGAGCAGTTCTTC
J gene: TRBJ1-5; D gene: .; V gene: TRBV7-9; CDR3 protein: CASSSVGGQPSHF; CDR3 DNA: TGTGCCAGCAGTTCCGTCGGAGGTCAGCCGTCGCATTTT
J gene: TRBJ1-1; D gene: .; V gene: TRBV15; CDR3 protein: CATSRVGGGSEAFF; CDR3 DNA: TGTGCCACCAGCAGAGTCGGGGGGGGCTCTGAAGCTTTCTTT
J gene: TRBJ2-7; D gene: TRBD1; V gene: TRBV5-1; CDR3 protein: CASSEDGTGLKQYF; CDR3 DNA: TGCGCCAGCAGCGAGGACGGGACAGGCCTCAAGCAGTACTTC
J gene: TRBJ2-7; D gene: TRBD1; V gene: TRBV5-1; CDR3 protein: CASSLAGTGEDEQYF; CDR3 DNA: TGCGCCAGCAGCTTGGCCGGGACAGGGGAGGACGAGCAGTACTTC
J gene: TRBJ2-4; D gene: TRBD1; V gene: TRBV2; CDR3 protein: CASSDRGRNIQYF; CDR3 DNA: TGTGCCAGCAGTGACAGGGGGCGAAACATTCAGTACTTC
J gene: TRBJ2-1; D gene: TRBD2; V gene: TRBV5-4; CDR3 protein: CASTPGGVAGDHNEQFF; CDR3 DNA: TGTGCCAGCACCCCCGGGGGAGTAGCGGGAGACCACAATGAGCAGTTCTTC
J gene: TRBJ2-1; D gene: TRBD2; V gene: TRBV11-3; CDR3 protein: CASSSGTSGYNEQFF; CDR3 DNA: TGTGCCAGCAGCTCTGGGACTAGCGGTTACAATGAGCAGTTCTTC
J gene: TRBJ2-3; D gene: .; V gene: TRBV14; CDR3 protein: CASSQDPYRASSTDTQYF; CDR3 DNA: TGTGCCAGCAGCCAAGACCCCTACAGGGCTTCTAGCACAGATACGCAGTATTTT
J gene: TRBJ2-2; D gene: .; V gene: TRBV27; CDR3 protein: CARQSTGELFF; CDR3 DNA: TGTGCCAGACAGAGTACCGGGGAGCTGTTTTTT